This T cell receptor (beta chain) was captured in a study of blood T cells in healthy people across ages. Study information: Capturing about one barcoded beta molecule per two T cells was achieved by template switching.

Alongside a J-beta primer mix, a sample-barcoded 5' primer served in a second PCR lasting about 7 to 11 cycles. TCRdb passed the 5' RACE reads through MiXCR, listing each CDR3 protein once. The data hold around 1.1 million distinct CDR3 sequences, with approximately 38% observed a single time. The CDR3 sequence is 14 residues long. Germline V gene sequence: CDR1 MNHNY, CDR2 SVGAGI (reference sequence). The V and J ends lost 4 bases and 5 bases, in that order; junction bases with no gene match: 2. This TCR derives from a man younger than 30 in good health. What was sequenced was blood. The chain employs TRBV6-6 and TRBJ2-3; the match to TRBD1 covers 11 bases. The CDR3 reads CASSSDRGQDTQYF. In nucleotides, the CDR3 is TGTGCCAGCAGTTCGGACAGGGGGCAAGATACGCAGTATTTT.